The 25 T cell receptor beta chains below all came from one sample that was sequenced in a study of cytotoxic CD8 clonotypes in ibrutinib-treated CLL. Sequencing used immunoSEQ multiplex PCR; TCRdb keeps in-frame clones, though not all of them. The sample holds about 68,000 clones, around 68% seen once. The source was PBMCs, collected after 12 months of ibrutinib treatment. The receptors were sampled from a human donor with chronic lymphocytic leukemia.

V usage is TRBV9 and J usage is TRBJ2-3; possible D gene TRBD1, 6 bases. The CDR3 runs to 17 residues. The V end was cut by 0 bases, the J end by 2 bases, with 16 bases between. Germline CDR1 and CDR2: SGDLS and YYNGEE. Here the CDR3 DNA reads TGTGCCAGCAGCGTAGGTCACAGGGTGGAGATCACAGATACGCAGTATTTT. It codes for CASSVGHRVEITDTQYF.

The V and J genes are TRBV18 and TRBJ1-2; D is unresolved. This CDR3 region has 15 residues. Trimming cost V 0 bases and J 4 bases, with 12 bases left between them. CDR1 KGHSH and CDR2 LQKENI come from the germline V gene. The CDR3, as DNA: TGTGCCAGCTCACCACCGAATGACGCCGGCTATGGCTACACCTTC. This codes for CASSPPNDAGYGYTF.

This clone was picked up a small number of times. The chain employs TRBV5-1 and TRBJ2-7, with 13 bases matching TRBD2. This CDR3 is built from 15 residues. V lost 4 bases and J lost 7; bases outside the gene matches: 8. CDR1 SGHRS and CDR2 YFSETQ come from the germline V gene. The CDR3 loop reads CASSRTSGGVAEQYF. The CDR3 nucleotides are TGCGCCAGCAGCAGGACTAGCGGGGGTGTGGCAGAGCAGTACTTC.

This clone was seen a few times. V gene TRBV30 combines with J gene TRBJ2-7; D is unresolved. The CDR3 is 12 amino acids. Germline lookup yields CDR1 GTSNPN and CDR2 SVGIG (reference sequence). V was clipped by 1 base and J by 3 bases, with 7 bases between them. CDR3 protein: CAWSALGYEQYF. In DNA form, the CDR3 reads TGTGCCTGGAGTGCCCTAGGCTACGAGCAGTACTTC.

The chain is built from TRBV20-1 and TRBJ2-1; D is unclear. The ends were cut back, 1 base at V and 8 bases at J, with 6 bases in the middle. Germline assignment: CDR1 DFQATT and CDR2 SNEGSKA (reference sequence). The CDR3 loop spans 11 amino acids. The CDR3: CSARVYDEQFF. The CDR3, as DNA: TGCAGTGCTAGAGTATACGATGAGCAGTTCTTC.

The genes are TRBV2 and TRBJ2-5; 8 nucleotides match TRBD2. The CDR3 has 15 residues. Germline values: CDR1 SNHLY, CDR2 FYNNEI. The junction had 9 bases not matched to a gene; V was cut back by 7 bases and J by 2 bases. The CDR3 sequence is CASTRGAGGQETQYF. In nucleotides, the CDR3 is TGTGCCAGCACCCGAGGGGCGGGGGGACAAGAGACCCAGTACTTC.

The rearrangement uses TRBV18 and TRBJ2-7; the D call may be TRBD1 or TRBD2 (6 bases each). The germline V gene has CDR1 KGHSH and CDR2 LQKENI. The V and J ends lost 4 bases and 2 bases respectively, with 12 bases between them. The length of the CDR3 is 14 residues. The CDR3 here is CASSQDGGPYEQYF. The CDR3 DNA follows: TGTGCCAGCTCACAGGATGGGGGGCCCTACGAGCAGTACTTC.

This clone has only a few counts. The J gene is TRBJ2-5, the V gene TRBV5-4; D possibly corresponds to TRBD1 (5 bases). The germline V gene encodes CDR1 SGHNT and CDR2 YYREEE (reference sequence). V was cut by 0 bases and J by 1 base, with 13 bases left in between. CDR3 length: 16 residues. The CDR3 DNA reads TGTGCCAGCAGCTTGGAGCAGGGCAATTTCCAAGAGACCCAGTACTTC. Its protein product is CASSLEQGNFQETQYF. The full variable domain, with the rest looked up from reference TRBV5-4 and TRBJ2-5, is ETGVTQSPTHLIKTRGQQVTLRCSSQSGHNTVSWYQQALGQGPQFIFQYYREEENGRGNFPPRFSGLQFPNYSSELNVNALELDDSALYLCASSLEQGNFQETQYFGPGTRLLVL.

This rearrangement joins TRBV29-1 to TRBJ1-1; unclear D gene. CDR1 and CDR2 from the germline V gene are SQVTM and ANQGSEA. The CDR3 is 12 amino acids. V was pared by 4 bases and J by 2 bases, with 8 bases between. This chain's CDR3 is CSVGSSNTEAFF. The CDR3 nucleotides are TGCAGCGTTGGCAGCAGCAACACTGAAGCTTTCTTT.

This clone was observed a few times. This chain connects TRBV27 to TRBJ1-2, with 10 bases lining up with TRBD1. This CDR3 has 13 residues. From germline, CDR1 is MNHEY and CDR2 SMNVEV (reference sequence). The trim removed 6 bases at V and 7 bases at J, leaving 5 bases unmatched. The CDR3 coding sequence is TGTGCCAGCAGAGACAGGGGGCTGGGTGGCTACACCTTC. This sequence encodes CASRDRGLGGYTF.

This clone was detected a few times. The chain is built from TRBV11-2 and TRBJ1-2; D gene unclear. Between the trimmed V and J ends, which lost 5 bases and 8 bases, there was a span of 18 bases. Germline V gene lookup returns CDR1 SGHAT and CDR2 FQNNGV. CDR3 length equals 14 residues. CDR3 sequence (DNA): TGTGCCAGCAGCCCACACGCGGCAGGCATGGGCTACACCTTC. Protein product: CASSPHAAGMGYTF.

V and J are TRBV9 and TRBJ2-7, with D unresolved. Germline loops: CDR1 SGDLS, CDR2 YYNGEE. The CDR3 consists of 15 residues. V was pared by 0 bases and J by 4 bases, with 14 bases between. CDR3: CASSVDISRSYEQYF. CDR3 nucleotides: TGTGCCAGCAGCGTAGACATCAGCAGATCATACGAGCAGTACTTC.

In this sample, this clone turned up a few times. V is TRBV28 and J is TRBJ1-5; TRBD1 might be the D (6 bases). Germline CDR1 MDHEN, CDR2 SYDVKM. This CDR3 has 15 residues. V was shortened by 3 bases and J by 7 bases, with 16 bases between the two germline ends. Written as DNA, the CDR3 is TGTGCCAGCAGTTTGGTCAGGGGTCAGGGGCAGCCCCAGCATTTT. Translation gives CASSLVRGQGQPQHF.

The V call is TRBV27, the J call TRBJ2-3, with D uncertain. The CDR3 sequence is 14 residues long. Germline CDR1 is MNHEY and CDR2 is SMNVEV (reference sequence). V was clipped by 0 bases and J by 4 bases, with 8 bases between them. The CDR3 nucleotides are TGTGCCAGCAGTTTATCATATCTTCCAGATACGCAGTATTTT. This gives the protein CASSLSYLPDTQYF.

CDR3 DNA: TGTGCCAGCTCACCGCCCCCGAGTAATGGGAATCAGCCCCAGCATTTT. Encoded protein: CASSPPPSNGNQPQHF. The chain employs TRBV18 and TRBJ1-5; D gene ambiguous. Germline values: CDR1 KGHSH, CDR2 LQKENI. V shed 3 bases and J shed 4 bases, with 16 bases lying between them. This CDR3 has 16 amino acids.

V usage is TRBV30 and J usage is TRBJ1-4; D unclear. Germline values: CDR1 GTSNPN, CDR2 SVGIG (reference sequence). The ends were cut back, 0 bases at V and 2 bases at J, with 10 bases in the middle. The CDR3 totals 15 residues. CDR3 nucleotide sequence: TGTGCCTGGAGTGTAGGAGCGTCCACTAATGAAAAACTGTTTTTT. It is translated as CAWSVGASTNEKLFF.

This chain connects TRBV5-5 to TRBJ2-3; D may be TRBD2 (6 bases). The CDR3 sequence is 17 residues long. The germline CDR1 and CDR2 sequences are SGHKS and YYEKEE (reference sequence). V was cut by 4 bases and J by 2 bases, with 20 bases left in between. The CDR3 region has the DNA TGTGCCAGCAGCCCGCTACTAGCCATATTCACCACAGATACGCAGTATTTT. Its protein is CASSPLLAIFTTDTQYF.

This rearrangement joins TRBV5-1 to TRBJ2-7; 8 bases are a match to TRBD2. CDR1 is SGHRS, CDR2 YFSETQ, per germline. The CDR3 has 17 amino acids. The junction had 12 bases not matched to a gene; V was cut back by 4 bases and J by 0 bases. The CDR3 protein is CASSISRGSGASYEQYF. The CDR3 coding sequence is TGCGCCAGCAGCATCTCCCGGGGTAGCGGGGCCTCCTACGAGCAGTACTTC.

The chain employs TRBV11-2 and TRBJ2-5; weak D call: TRBD1 (6 bases). The germline V gene has CDR1 SGHAT and CDR2 FQNNGV. CDR3 length equals 14 residues. V was cut by 4 bases and J by 2 bases, with 11 bases left in between. As DNA, the CDR3 is TGTGCCAGCAGCTCCCAGGGACAACAAGAGACCCAGTACTTC. This codes for CASSSQGQQETQYF.

The chain has TRBV27 and TRBJ2-2; 7 bases line up with TRBD1. Unmatched junction bases numbered 15, after V lost 8 bases and J lost 9 bases. Germline V gene sequence: CDR1 MNHEY, CDR2 SMNVEV (reference sequence). The CDR3 sequence is 15 residues long. This chain's CDR3 is CASARQGTFWRELFF. For the CDR3, the DNA is TGTGCCAGCGCTCGACAGGGTACATTCTGGCGGGAGCTGTTTTTT.

The chain combines TRBV9 with TRBJ1-5; D is uncertain. CDR1 is SGDLS, CDR2 YYNGEE, per germline. CDR3 length: 13 amino acids. V gave up 0 bases and J gave up 2 bases, with 3 bases separating them. This CDR3 reads CASSVDGNQPQHF. The DNA for the CDR3 is TGTGCCAGCAGCGTAGACGGCAATCAGCCCCAGCATTTT.

V and J are TRBV11-3 and TRBJ2-2; 7 positions match TRBD1. V shed 6 bases and J 2 bases; nucleotides not matched to a gene: 3. The germline gives CDR1 SGHNT, CDR2 YENEEA. The CDR3 spans 14 residues. The CDR3 region has the DNA TGTGCCAGCAGTGGGACAGCCAACACCGGGGAGCTGTTTTTT. It translates to CASSGTANTGELFF.

This clone was seen a handful of times. The chain uses TRBV19 and TRBJ1-1; 7 bases match TRBD1. Trimming at V came to 1 base and at J to 3 bases, leaving 8 bases not matched to a gene. There are 16 residues in the CDR3. Germline V gene lookup returns CDR1 LNHDA and CDR2 SQIVND (reference sequence). CDR3 region: CASSIGRGQIYTEAFF. The DNA of the CDR3 is TGTGCCAGTAGTATAGGAAGGGGACAGATATACACTGAAGCTTTCTTT.

The genes are TRBV6-6 and TRBJ2-3; possible D gene TRBD2, 7 bases. Germline V gene data show CDR1 as MNHNY and CDR2 as SVGAGI (reference sequence). The CDR3 loop spans 15 amino acids. V shed 7 bases and J shed 7 bases, with 21 bases lying between them. The CDR3 DNA reads as TGTGCCAGCACCCCAGGTGGGGGGGCCCTATATACGCAGTATTTT. Protein: CASTPGGGALYTQYF.

The gene calls are TRBV18 and TRBJ2-1; D remains ambiguous. V dropped 1 base and J dropped 5 bases, with 12 bases sitting between them. The CDR3 is 15 amino acids. Germline-derived CDR1 and CDR2 are KGHSH and LQKENI. This chain's CDR3 is CASSPRLRGDNEQFF. Here the CDR3 DNA reads TGTGCCAGCTCACCACGTCTCCGTGGGGACAATGAGCAGTTCTTC.